One and the same sample provided the 11 T cell receptor beta chains below, sequenced in a study of blood T cell repertoires in COVID-19. Repertoires were generated with immunoSEQ multiplex PCR, while TCRdb's copy carries only in-frame clones and drops some. Seen here are fewer than 60,000 clones, 70% to 85% observed once, and the top ten hold roughly 8.8%. Sequencing was performed on peripheral blood. All receptors come from a man between 60 and 75 years old with acute or convalescent COVID-19.

V gene TRBV2 combines with J gene TRBJ2-5, with unresolved D. Germline values: CDR1 SNHLY, CDR2 FYNNEI. The CDR3 length is 12 residues. Trimming took 3 bases from V and 2 from J, leaving 4 bases between them. CDR3 bases: TGTGCCAGCAGTGACCGGCAAGAGACCCAGTACTTC. Amino acids: CASSDRQETQYF.

The rearrangement joins TRBV5-6 to TRBJ2-4; a possible D gene is TRBD1 (6 bases). CDR1 SGHDT and CDR2 YYEEEE come from the germline V gene. The V and J ends lost 0 bases and 8 bases respectively, with 15 bases between them. CDR3 length: 15 amino acids. The CDR3 here is CASSLAGTLHHIQYF. CDR3 in DNA: TGTGCCAGCAGCTTGGCCGGGACATTGCACCACATTCAGTACTTC.

The genes are TRBV7-2 and TRBJ2-3; 13 bases line up with TRBD2. The trim removed 6 bases at V and 3 bases at J, leaving 15 bases unmatched. CDR3 length: 19 amino acids. The germline V gene encodes CDR1 SGHTA and CDR2 FQGNSA. The CDR3 nucleotides are TGTGCCAGCAGTCGTAGGACTAGCGGGGGAACCCAGAAAACAGATACGCAGTATTTT. It specifies CASSRRTSGGTQKTDTQYF.

The chain recombines TRBV7-2 with TRBJ1-5, with D unclear. CDR3 length equals 15 residues. Trimming took 9 bases from V and 0 from J, leaving 15 bases between them. In germline, CDR1 is SGHTA, CDR2 FQGNSA. The CDR3 loop reads CASAVSRNSNQPQHF. As DNA, the CDR3 is TGTGCCAGTGCGGTCAGCCGAAATAGCAATCAGCCCCAGCATTTT.

This clone was seen a handful of times. The V call is TRBV6-5, the J call TRBJ2-7; D is unresolved. From germline, CDR1 is MNHEY and CDR2 SVGAGI. The V gene lost 0 bases and the J gene lost 6 bases, with 12 bases spanning the gap. The CDR3 contains 14 residues. Here the CDR3 reads CASSYSPRSPEQYF. The CDR3 nucleotides are TGTGCCAGCAGTTACTCCCCGAGGTCCCCCGAGCAGTACTTC.

A single count supports this clone. This chain connects TRBV19 to TRBJ1-1; 7 nucleotides line up with TRBD1. Germline loops: CDR1 LNHDA, CDR2 SQIVND (reference sequence). CDR3 length: 13 amino acids. J gave up 0 bases and V 9 bases, and 4 bases lay outside the gene matches. CDR3 nucleotide sequence: TGTGCCAGCGAGGACAGGATGAACACTGAAGCTTTCTTT. It codes for CASEDRMNTEAFF.

The rearrangement links TRBV20-1 to TRBJ2-3; TRBD1 might be the D (6 bases). Trimming stripped 3 bases from V and 5 bases from J, with 15 bases between. This CDR3 is built from 14 residues. CDR1 and CDR2 from the germline V gene are DFQATT and SNEGSKA (reference sequence). The CDR3 coding sequence is TGCAGTGCTAGTATGGCAGGGGAGAGAGATACGCAGTATTTT. This gives the protein CSASMAGERDTQYF.

Note on this clone: Other DNA sequences in this specimen translate into the identical CDR3. The chain links TRBV5-1 to TRBJ2-5, with D perhaps matching TRBD2 (6 bases). Germline-derived CDR1 and CDR2 are SGHRS and YFSETQ. The length of the CDR3 is 16 residues. Trimming shortened V by 0 bases and J by 5 bases, and 17 bases separated the two germline ends. CDR3 DNA sequence: TGCGCCAGCAGCTTGGGGGGGACTGGGTTCCAGGAGACCCAGTACTTC. This encodes CASSLGGTGFQETQYF.

The chain has TRBV9 and TRBJ2-5, with D tentatively TRBD1 (6 bases). CDR1 and CDR2 from the germline V gene are SGDLS and YYNGEE. This CDR3 spans 16 amino acids. V lost 2 bases to trimming and J lost 5 bases, with 19 bases between them. The CDR3 spells CASSVSDNTGLETQYF. The CDR3 region has the DNA TGTGCCAGCAGCGTCTCCGATAACACAGGGCTGGAGACCCAGTACTTC.

The chain recombines TRBV11-3 with TRBJ2-5; the match to TRBD1 covers 8 bases. Germline V CDR1 and CDR2: SGHNT, YENEEA. The CDR3 extends over 15 amino acids. With 5 bases clipped from V and 2 bases from J, the junction kept 7 bases outside the gene matches. The CDR3 loop is CASSRGQGRQETQYF. DNA for the CDR3: TGTGCCAGCAGCCGAGGACAGGGAAGACAAGAGACCCAGTACTTC.

The chain joins TRBV2 to TRBJ2-7; D unclear. The CDR3 has 14 residues. CDR1 and CDR2 from the germline V gene are SNHLY and FYNNEI. The V end was cut by 7 bases, the J end by 0 bases, with 13 bases between. The CDR3 bases are TGTGCCAGCATAAAGACTCTTAGCTCCTACGAGCAGTACTTC. As protein: CASIKTLSSYEQYF.